These 18 T cell receptor beta chains came from one sample sequenced in a study of cytomegalovirus exposure and HLA in healthy donors. It was with 60 Vbeta and 13 Jbeta primers that the PCR ran. Generated by immunoSEQ multiplex PCR, the TCRdb table keeps only in-frame clones and is missing some. The top ten clones hold 1.5% to 2.5% of a sample with roughly 260,000 clones, 80% to 90% of them seen once. Sequenced input: PBMCs. These receptors all stem from a woman in her thirties or forties in good health and CMV-seropositive.

The V gene is TRBV6-1, the J gene TRBJ2-5; D is possibly TRBD1 (5 bases). There are 14 residues in the CDR3. Germline values: CDR1 MNHNS, CDR2 SASEGT. Trimming shortened V by 5 bases and J by 5 bases, and 15 bases separated the two germline ends. The DNA of the CDR3 is TGTGCCAGCAGTCAGGTCAGGGTTCGGGAGACCCAGTACTTC. Encoded protein: CASSQVRVRETQYF.

The rearrangement uses TRBV11-3 and TRBJ2-5; D is possibly TRBD1 (8 bases). Deletions cut 1 base from V and 5 bases from J, with 17 bases between. The germline gives CDR1 SGHNT, CDR2 YENEEA. This CDR3 spans 16 amino acids. DNA of the CDR3: TGTGCCAGCAGCTTAGGCGCCAGGGGGCGGGGGGAGACCCAGTACTTC. Amino acids: CASSLGARGRGETQYF.

The rearrangement joins TRBV7-2 to TRBJ1-1; 10 bases map to TRBD1. The V and J ends lost 5 bases and 7 bases, in that order; junction bases with no gene match: 4. The germline V gene encodes CDR1 SGHTA and CDR2 FQGNSA. The CDR3 sequence is 13 residues long. CDR3 bases: TGTGCCAGCAGCCCAGACAGGGGGCTTGAAGCTTTCTTT. Its protein is CASSPDRGLEAFF.

The chain recombines TRBV7-9 with TRBJ2-3; 7 nucleotides line up with TRBD1. The CDR3 is 14 amino acids. CDR1 is SEHNR and CDR2 is FQNEAQ in the germline V gene (reference sequence). V lost 3 bases to trimming and J lost 5 bases; unmatched junction nucleotides: 5. The CDR3 loop reads CASSLTGTVDTQYF. The CDR3 DNA is TGTGCCAGCAGCTTGACAGGGACGGTAGATACGCAGTATTTT.

This clone was picked up one time. This rearrangement joins TRBV5-1 to TRBJ2-5; TRBD2 matches 13 bases. With 2 bases clipped from V and 5 bases from J, the junction kept 6 bases outside the gene matches. This CDR3 contains 16 residues. Germline lookup yields CDR1 SGHRS and CDR2 YFSETQ. The CDR3 loop is CASSFGLAGVGETQYF. The CDR3 nucleotides read TGCGCCAGCAGCTTCGGACTAGCGGGAGTCGGGGAGACCCAGTACTTC.

CDR3: CASSVEGGRSGEFF. CDR3 coding DNA: TGTGCCAGCAGCGTAGAAGGAGGGAGGAGCGGGGAGTTCTTC. The chain links TRBV9 to TRBJ2-1; 7 bases agree with TRBD2. This CDR3 has 14 amino acids. V shed 0 bases, J shed 14 bases, and the junction held 11 bases outside the gene matches. Germline assignment: CDR1 SGDLS and CDR2 YYNGEE.

This clone was detected once. The V gene is TRBV28, the J gene TRBJ1-6; D remains ambiguous. CDR3 length equals 16 residues. Trimming removed 4 bases from V and 1 base from J, with 11 bases in between. Germline lookup yields CDR1 MDHEN and CDR2 SYDVKM. The CDR3 nucleotides read TGTGCCAGCAGTTCTCCTGTCCGGTCCTATAATTCACCCCTCCACTTT. Encoded protein: CASSSPVRSYNSPLHF.

The gene calls are TRBV28 and TRBJ1-1, with D possibly TRBD1 on 6 matching bases. This CDR3 is 13 amino acids long. Germline assignment: CDR1 MDHEN and CDR2 SYDVKM. Between the trimmed V and J ends, which lost 5 bases and 1 base, there was a span of 8 bases. CDR3 nucleotides: TGTGCCAGCAGTGTACAGGGGAACACTGAAGCTTTCTTT. This gives the protein CASSVQGNTEAFF.

The CDR3 nucleotides read TGTGCCAGCAGGAATAGCGGGGCGGACAATGAGCAGTTCTTC. Translation: CASRNSGADNEQFF. The gene calls are TRBV6-6 and TRBJ2-1, with 8 bases fitting TRBD2. The ends lost 6 bases at V and 5 bases at J; junction bases unmatched: 6. Looked up from germline, CDR1 is MNHNY and CDR2 is SVGAGI (reference sequence). The CDR3 has 14 residues.

This clone was recorded once. This chain links TRBV20-1 with TRBJ2-3; D is undetermined. CDR1 is DFQATT and CDR2 is SNEGSKA in the germline V gene (reference sequence). The CDR3 loop spans 10 amino acids. The CDR3 reads CIVGRDTQYF. CDR3 bases: TGCATCGTGGGCAGGGATACGCAGTATTTT.

This sequence joins TRBV29-1 and TRBJ1-1, with 7 positions matching TRBD1. This CDR3 is built from 13 residues. V lost 4 bases to trimming and J lost 5 bases; unmatched junction nucleotides: 7. Per the germline V gene, CDR1 is SQVTM and CDR2 is ANQGSEA. CDR3 residues: CSVALTGRTEAFF. CDR3 DNA: TGCAGCGTTGCCCTGACAGGGCGAACTGAAGCTTTCTTT.

The V gene is TRBV25-1, the J gene TRBJ1-5; D remains unclear. V lost 1 base and J 6 bases, leaving 7 bases between the germline ends. Germline V lookup: CDR1 MGHDK, CDR2 SYGVNS. The CDR3 consists of 13 residues. In nucleotides, the CDR3 is TGTGCCAGCAGTGAATCCGGGATTCAGCCCCAGCATTTT. Encoded protein: CASSESGIQPQHF.

The table lists this clone with a few counts. CDR3 coding DNA: TGCGCCAGCAGCCTTCAGGTTTACACTGAAGCTTTCTTT. It encodes CASSLQVYTEAFF. The V gene is TRBV4-3, the J gene TRBJ1-1; D gene uncertain. CDR1 LGHNA and CDR2 YSLEER come from the germline V gene. Trimming left V 4 bases short and J 3 bases short, with 9 bases between. The CDR3 runs to 13 residues.

This chain uses TRBV19 with TRBJ2-1, with 13 nucleotides matching TRBD2. CDR1 is LNHDA, CDR2 SQIVND, per germline (reference sequence). V gave up 4 bases and J gave up 9 bases; unmatched junction bases: 9. CDR3 size: 16 residues. CDR3 in amino acids: CASSRTSGRGGAEQFF. The CDR3 DNA reads TGTGCCAGTAGTAGGACTAGCGGGAGAGGTGGGGCTGAGCAGTTCTTC.

V usage is TRBV2 and J usage is TRBJ1-4; TRBD1 matches at 12 bases. CDR3 length equals 14 residues. V lost 6 bases and J lost 10; bases outside the gene matches: 6. The germline V gene encodes CDR1 SNHLY and CDR2 FYNNEI. This chain's CDR3 is CASRGTGGFRKLFF. The CDR3 DNA sequence: TGTGCCAGCAGGGGGACAGGGGGCTTCAGAAAACTGTTTTTT.

This chain uses TRBV7-9 with TRBJ2-7; D unclear. Trimming removed 5 bases from V and 5 bases from J, with 10 bases in between. CDR1 is SEHNR, CDR2 FQNEAQ, per germline (reference sequence). CDR3 size: 12 residues. In nucleotides, the CDR3 is TGTGCCAGCAGCCCCCAATACAACGAGCAGTACTTC. As protein: CASSPQYNEQYF.

Only a few counts were recorded for this clone. V gene TRBV6-5 combines with J gene TRBJ2-7; TRBD1 matches at 8 bases. The V gene end was trimmed by 8 bases and the J gene end by 5 bases; junction bases not matched to a gene: 5. The CDR3 totals 12 residues. CDR1 is MNHEY and CDR2 is SVGAGI in the germline V gene. For the CDR3, the DNA is TGTGCCAGCCAGGACAGGGCCCACGAGCAGTACTTC. Encoded protein: CASQDRAHEQYF.

The CDR3 here is CASSQDIVRGGYQETQYF. The CDR3 DNA reads as TGCGCCAGCAGCCAAGATATCGTCCGTGGCGGGTACCAAGAGACCCAGTACTTC. The chain links TRBV4-3 to TRBJ2-5, with D perhaps TRBD2 (5 bases). Germline assignment: CDR1 LGHNA and CDR2 YSLEER. With 0 bases removed from V and 0 bases from J, the gap between germline ends came to 17 bases. The CDR3 totals 18 residues.